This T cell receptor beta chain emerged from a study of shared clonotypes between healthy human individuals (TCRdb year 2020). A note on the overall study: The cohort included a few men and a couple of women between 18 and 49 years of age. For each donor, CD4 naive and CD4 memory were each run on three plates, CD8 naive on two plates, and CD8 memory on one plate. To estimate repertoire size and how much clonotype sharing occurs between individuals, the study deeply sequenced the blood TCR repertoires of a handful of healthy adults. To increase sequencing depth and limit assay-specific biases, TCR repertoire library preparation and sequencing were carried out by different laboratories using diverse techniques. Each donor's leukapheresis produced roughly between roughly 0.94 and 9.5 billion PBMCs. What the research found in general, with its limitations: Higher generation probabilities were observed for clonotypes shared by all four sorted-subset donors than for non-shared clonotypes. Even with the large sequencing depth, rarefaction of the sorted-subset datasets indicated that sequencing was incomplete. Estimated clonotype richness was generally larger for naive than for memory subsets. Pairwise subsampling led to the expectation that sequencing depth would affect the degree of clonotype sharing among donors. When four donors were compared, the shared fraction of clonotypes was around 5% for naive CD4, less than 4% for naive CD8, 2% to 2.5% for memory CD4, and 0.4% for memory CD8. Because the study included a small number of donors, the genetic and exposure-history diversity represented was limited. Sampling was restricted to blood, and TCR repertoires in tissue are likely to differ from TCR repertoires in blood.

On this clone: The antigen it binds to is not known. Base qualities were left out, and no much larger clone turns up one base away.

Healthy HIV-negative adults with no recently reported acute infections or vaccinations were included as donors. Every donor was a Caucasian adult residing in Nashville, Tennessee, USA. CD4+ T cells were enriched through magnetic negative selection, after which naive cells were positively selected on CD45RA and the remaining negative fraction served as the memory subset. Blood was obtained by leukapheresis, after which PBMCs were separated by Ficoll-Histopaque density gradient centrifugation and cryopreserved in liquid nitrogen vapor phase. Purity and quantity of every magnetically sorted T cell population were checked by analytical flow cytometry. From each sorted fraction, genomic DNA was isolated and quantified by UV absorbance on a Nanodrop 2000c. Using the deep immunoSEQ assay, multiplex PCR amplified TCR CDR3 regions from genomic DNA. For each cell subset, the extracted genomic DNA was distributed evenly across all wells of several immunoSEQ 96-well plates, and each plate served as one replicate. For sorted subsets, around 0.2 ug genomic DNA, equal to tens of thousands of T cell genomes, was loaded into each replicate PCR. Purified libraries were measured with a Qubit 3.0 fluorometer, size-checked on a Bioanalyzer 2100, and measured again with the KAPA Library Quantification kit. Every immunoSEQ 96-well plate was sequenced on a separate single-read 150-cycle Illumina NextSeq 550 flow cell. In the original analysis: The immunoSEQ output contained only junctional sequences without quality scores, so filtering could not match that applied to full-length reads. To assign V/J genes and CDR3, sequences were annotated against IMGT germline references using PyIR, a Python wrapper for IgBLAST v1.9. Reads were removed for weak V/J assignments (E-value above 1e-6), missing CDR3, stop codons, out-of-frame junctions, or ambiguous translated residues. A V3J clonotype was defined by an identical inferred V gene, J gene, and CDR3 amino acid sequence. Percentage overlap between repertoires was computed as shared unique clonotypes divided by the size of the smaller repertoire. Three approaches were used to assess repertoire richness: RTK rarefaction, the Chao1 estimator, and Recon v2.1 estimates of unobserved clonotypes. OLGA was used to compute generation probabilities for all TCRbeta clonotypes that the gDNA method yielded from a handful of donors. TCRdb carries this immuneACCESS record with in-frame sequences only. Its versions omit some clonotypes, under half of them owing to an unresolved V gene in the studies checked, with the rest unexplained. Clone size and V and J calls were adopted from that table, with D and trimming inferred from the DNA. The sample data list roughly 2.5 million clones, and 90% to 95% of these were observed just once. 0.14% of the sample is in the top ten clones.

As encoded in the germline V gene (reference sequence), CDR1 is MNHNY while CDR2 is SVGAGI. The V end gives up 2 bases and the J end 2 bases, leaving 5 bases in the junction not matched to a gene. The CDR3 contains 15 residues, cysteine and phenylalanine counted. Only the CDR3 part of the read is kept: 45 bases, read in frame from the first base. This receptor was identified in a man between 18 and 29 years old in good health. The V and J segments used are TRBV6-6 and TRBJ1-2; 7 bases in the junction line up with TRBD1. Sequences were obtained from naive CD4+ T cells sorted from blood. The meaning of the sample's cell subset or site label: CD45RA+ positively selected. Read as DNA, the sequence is TGTGCCAGCAGTTACCCCTCACAGGGGAACTATGGCTACACCTTC. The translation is CASSYPSQGNYGYTF.